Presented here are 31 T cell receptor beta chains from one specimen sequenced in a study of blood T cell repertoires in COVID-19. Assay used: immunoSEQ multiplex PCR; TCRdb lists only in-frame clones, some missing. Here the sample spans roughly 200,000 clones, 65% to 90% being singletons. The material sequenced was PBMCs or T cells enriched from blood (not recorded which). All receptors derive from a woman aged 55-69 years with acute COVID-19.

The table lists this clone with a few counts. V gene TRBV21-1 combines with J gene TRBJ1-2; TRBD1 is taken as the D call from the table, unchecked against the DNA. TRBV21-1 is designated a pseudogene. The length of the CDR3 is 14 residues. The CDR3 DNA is TGTGCCAGCAGCAAAGAGAGGGGGCGGGTGAGGTACACCTTC. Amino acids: CASSKERGRVRYTF.

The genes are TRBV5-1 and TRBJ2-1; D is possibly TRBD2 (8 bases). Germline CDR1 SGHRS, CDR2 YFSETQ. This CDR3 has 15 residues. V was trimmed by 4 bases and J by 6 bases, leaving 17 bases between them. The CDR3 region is CASSPQGTRFNEQFF. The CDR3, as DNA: TGCGCCAGCAGCCCACAGGGGACTAGATTCAATGAGCAGTTCTTC.

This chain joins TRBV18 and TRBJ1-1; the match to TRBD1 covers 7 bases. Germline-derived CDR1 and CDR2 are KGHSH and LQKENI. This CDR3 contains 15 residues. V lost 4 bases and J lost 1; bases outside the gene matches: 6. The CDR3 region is CASSLTTGTNTEAFF. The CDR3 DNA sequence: TGTGCCAGCTCACTTACGACAGGGACGAACACTGAAGCTTTCTTT. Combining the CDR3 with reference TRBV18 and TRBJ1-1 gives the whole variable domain NAGVMQNPRHLVRRRGQEARLRCSPMKGHSHVYWYRQLPEEGLKFMVYLQKENIIDESGMPKERFSAEFPKEGPSILRIQQVVRGDSAAYFCASSLTTGTNTEAFFGQGTRLTVV.

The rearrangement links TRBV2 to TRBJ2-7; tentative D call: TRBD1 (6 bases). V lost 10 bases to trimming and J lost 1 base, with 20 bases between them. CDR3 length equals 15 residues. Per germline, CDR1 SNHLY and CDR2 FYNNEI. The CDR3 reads CAIDTGTPGSYEQYF. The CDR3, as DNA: TGTGCCATCGACACAGGGACGCCAGGATCCTACGAGCAGTACTTC.

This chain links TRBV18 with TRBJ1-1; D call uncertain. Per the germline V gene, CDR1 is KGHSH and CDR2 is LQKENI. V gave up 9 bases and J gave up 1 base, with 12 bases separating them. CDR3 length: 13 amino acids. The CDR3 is CASSVGGNTEAFF. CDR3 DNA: TGTGCCAGTTCGGTAGGAGGGAACACTGAAGCTTTCTTT.

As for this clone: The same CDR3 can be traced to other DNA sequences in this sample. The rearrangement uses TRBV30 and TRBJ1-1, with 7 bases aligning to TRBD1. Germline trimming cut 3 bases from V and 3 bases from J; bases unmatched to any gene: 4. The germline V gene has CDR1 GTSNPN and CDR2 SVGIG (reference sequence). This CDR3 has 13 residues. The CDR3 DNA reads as TGTGCCTGGAGCCCACAGGGGTACACTGAAGCTTTCTTT. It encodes CAWSPQGYTEAFF.

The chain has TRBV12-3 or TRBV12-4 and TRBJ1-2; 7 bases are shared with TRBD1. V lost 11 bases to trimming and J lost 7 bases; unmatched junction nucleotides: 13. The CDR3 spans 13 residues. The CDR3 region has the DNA TGTGCCTCCGCACTACAGGGGTCGGTTGGCTACACCTTC. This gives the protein CASALQGSVGYTF.

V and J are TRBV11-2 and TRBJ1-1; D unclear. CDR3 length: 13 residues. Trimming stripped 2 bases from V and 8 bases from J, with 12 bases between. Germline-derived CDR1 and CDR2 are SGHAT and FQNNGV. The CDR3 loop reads CASSLMTFSEAFF. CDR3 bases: TGTGCCAGCAGCTTAATGACATTTTCCGAAGCTTTCTTT.

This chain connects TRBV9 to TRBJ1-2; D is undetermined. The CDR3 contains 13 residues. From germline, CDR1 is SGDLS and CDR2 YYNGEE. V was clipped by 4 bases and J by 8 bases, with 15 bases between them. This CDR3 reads CASSQVRLGGYTF. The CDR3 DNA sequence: TGTGCCAGCAGCCAAGTTAGGCTAGGCGGCTACACCTTC.

DNA for the CDR3: TGTGCCAGCAGCCTCGGGGGGAGTGGTCCTGAGCAGTTCTTC. It yields the protein CASSLGGSGPEQFF. The V gene is TRBV7-2, the J gene TRBJ2-1; 7 positions agree with TRBD2. There are 14 residues in the CDR3. The V gene's germline CDR1 is SGHTA and CDR2 FQGNSA. J lost 9 bases, V lost 5 bases, and 10 bases had no gene match.

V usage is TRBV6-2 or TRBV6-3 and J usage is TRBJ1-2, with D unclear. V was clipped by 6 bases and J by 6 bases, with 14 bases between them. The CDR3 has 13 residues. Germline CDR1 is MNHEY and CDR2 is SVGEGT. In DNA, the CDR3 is TGTGCCAGCAGCCCCCGGGGAGGCCATGGCTACACCTTC. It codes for CASSPRGGHGYTF.

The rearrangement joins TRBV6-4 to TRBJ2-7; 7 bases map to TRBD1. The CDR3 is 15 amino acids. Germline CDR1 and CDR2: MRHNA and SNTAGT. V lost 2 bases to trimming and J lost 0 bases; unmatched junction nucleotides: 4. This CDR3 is CASSDPGTDSYEQYF. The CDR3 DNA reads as TGTGCCAGCAGTGACCCTGGGACAGACTCCTACGAGCAGTACTTC.

The CDR3 DNA reads TGTGCCAGCAGCTTAGCGGGACAGGGAACCGGCGAGCAGTACTTC. It yields the protein CASSLAGQGTGEQYF. J is TRBJ2-7 and V is TRBV7-8; 9 bases are a match to TRBD1. The CDR3 contains 15 residues. V lost 0 bases and J lost 6; bases outside the gene matches: 6. Germline-derived CDR1 and CDR2 are SGHVS and FQNEAQ.

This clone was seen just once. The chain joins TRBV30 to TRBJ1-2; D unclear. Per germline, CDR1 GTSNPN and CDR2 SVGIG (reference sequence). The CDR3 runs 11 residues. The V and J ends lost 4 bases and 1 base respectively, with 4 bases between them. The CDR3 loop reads CAWTGNYGYTF. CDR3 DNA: TGTGCCTGGACGGGTAACTATGGCTACACCTTC.

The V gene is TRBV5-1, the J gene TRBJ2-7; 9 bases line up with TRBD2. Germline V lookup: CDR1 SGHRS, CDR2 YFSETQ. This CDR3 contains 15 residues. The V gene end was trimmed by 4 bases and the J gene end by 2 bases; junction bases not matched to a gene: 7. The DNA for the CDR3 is TGCGCCAGCAGCCCGCCCCAGCGGGAGGCCTACGAGCAGTACTTC. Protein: CASSPPQREAYEQYF. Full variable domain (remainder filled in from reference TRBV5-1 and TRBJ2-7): KAGVTQTPRYLIKTRGQQVTLSCSPISGHRSVSWYQQTPGQGLQFLFEYFSETQRNKGNFPGRFSGRQFSNSRSEMNVSTLELGDSALYLCASSPPQREAYEQYFGPGTRLTVT.

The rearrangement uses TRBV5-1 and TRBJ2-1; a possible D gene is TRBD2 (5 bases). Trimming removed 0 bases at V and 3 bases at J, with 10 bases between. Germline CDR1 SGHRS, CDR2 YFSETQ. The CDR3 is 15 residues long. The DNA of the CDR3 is TGCGCCAGCAGCTTGGGAGGGATTAGCTACAATGAGCAGTTCTTC. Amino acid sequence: CASSLGGISYNEQFF.

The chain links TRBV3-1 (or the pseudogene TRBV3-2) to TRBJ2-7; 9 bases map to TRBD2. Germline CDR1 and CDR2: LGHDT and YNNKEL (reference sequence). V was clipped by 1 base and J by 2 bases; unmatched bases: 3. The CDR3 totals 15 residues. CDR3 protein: CASSQGIAGAYEQYV. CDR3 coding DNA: TGTGCCAGCAGCCAAGGAATAGCGGGGGCCTACGAGCAGTACGTC.

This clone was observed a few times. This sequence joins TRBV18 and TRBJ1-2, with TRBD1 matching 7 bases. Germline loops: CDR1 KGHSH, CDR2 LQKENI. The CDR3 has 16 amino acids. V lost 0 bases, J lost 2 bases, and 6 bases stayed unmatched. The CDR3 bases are TGTGCCAGCTCACCACCGGAAGGCAGGGGGAACTATGGCTACACCTTC. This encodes CASSPPEGRGNYGYTF.

CDR3 protein: CSETLVYGYTF. The CDR3 region has the DNA TGCAGCGAGACCCTAGTCTATGGCTACACCTTC. V and J are TRBV29-1 and TRBJ1-2, with D uncertain. The germline V gene has CDR1 SQVTM and CDR2 ANQGSEA. V dropped 7 bases and J dropped 4 bases, with 10 bases sitting between them. The CDR3 totals 11 residues.

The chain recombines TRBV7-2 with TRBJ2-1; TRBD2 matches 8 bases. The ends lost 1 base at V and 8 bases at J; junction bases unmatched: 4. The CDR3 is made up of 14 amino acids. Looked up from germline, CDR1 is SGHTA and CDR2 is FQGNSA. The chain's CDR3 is CASSLELAGYEQFF. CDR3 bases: TGTGCCAGCAGCTTAGAATTAGCGGGGTATGAGCAGTTCTTC.

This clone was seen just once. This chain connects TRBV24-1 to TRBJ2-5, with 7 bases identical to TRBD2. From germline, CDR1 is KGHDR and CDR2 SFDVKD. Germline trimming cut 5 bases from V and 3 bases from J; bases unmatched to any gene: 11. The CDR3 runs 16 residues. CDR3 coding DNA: TGTGCCACCAGTGCCCCCGCAGCGGGAATTGAAGAGACCCAGTACTTC. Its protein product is CATSAPAAGIEETQYF.

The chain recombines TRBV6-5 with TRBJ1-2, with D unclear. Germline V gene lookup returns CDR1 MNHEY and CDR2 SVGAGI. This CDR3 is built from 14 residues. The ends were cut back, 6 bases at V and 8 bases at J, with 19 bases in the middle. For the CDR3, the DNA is TGTGCCAGCAGCCGCGGACCGAGAACGGGGGGCTACACCTTC. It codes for CASSRGPRTGGYTF.

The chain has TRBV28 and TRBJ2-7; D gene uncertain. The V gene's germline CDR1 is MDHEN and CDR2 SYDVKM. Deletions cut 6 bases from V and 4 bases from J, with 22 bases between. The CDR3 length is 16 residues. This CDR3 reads CASSPPLGSSGYEQYF. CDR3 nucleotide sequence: TGTGCCAGCAGCCCCCCCCTGGGCTCATCCGGTTACGAGCAGTACTTC.

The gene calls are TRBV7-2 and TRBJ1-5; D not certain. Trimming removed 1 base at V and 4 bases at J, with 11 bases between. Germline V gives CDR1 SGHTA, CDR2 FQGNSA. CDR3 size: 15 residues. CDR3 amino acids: CASSLDGVRNQPQHF. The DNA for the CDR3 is TGTGCCAGCAGCTTAGATGGAGTTAGAAATCAGCCCCAGCATTTT.

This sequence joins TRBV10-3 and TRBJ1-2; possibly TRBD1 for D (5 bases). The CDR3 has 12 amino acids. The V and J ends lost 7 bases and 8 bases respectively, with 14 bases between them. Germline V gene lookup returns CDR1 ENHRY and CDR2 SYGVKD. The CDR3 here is CAITDSRAGYTF. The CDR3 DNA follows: TGTGCCATCACCGACAGTAGGGCCGGCTACACCTTC.

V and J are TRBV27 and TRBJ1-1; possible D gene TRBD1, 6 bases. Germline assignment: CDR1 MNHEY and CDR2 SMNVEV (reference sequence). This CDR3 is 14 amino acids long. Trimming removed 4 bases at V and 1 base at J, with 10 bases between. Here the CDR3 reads CASSSQGQNTEAFF. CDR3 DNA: TGTGCCAGCAGTTCCCAGGGACAGAACACTGAAGCTTTCTTT.

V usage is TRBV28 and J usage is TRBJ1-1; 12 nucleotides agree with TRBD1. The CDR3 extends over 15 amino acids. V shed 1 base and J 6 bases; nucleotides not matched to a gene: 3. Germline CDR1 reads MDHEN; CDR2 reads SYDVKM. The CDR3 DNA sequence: TGTGCCAGCAGTTTATCGGGACAGGGGGCCCCTGAAGCTTTCTTT. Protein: CASSLSGQGAPEAFF.

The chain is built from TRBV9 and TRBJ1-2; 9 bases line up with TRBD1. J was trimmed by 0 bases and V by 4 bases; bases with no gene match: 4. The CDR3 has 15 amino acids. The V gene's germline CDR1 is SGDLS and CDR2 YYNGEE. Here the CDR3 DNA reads TGTGCCAGCAGCACTAGACAGGGGGCTAACTATGGCTACACCTTC. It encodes CASSTRQGANYGYTF.

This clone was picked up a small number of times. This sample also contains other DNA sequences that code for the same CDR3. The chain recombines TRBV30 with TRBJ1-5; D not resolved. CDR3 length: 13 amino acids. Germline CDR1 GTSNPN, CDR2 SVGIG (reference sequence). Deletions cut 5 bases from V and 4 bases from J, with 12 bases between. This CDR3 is CAWSDGGNQPQHF. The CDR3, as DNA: TGTGCCTGGTCGGACGGAGGGAATCAGCCCCAGCATTTT.

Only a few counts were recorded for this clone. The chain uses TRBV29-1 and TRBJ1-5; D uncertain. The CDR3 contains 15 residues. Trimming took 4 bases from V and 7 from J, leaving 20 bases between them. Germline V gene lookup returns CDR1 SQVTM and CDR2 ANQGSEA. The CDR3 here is CSVVFLRGREQPQHF. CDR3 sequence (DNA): TGCAGCGTTGTGTTTCTTCGGGGAAGGGAACAGCCCCAGCATTTT.

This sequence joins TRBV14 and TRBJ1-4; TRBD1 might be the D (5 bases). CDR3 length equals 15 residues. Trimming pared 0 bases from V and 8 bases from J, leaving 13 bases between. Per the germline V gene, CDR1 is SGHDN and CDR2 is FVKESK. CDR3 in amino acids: CASSQDGGVGEKLFF. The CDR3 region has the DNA TGTGCCAGCAGCCAAGACGGGGGGGTAGGGGAAAAACTGTTTTTT.